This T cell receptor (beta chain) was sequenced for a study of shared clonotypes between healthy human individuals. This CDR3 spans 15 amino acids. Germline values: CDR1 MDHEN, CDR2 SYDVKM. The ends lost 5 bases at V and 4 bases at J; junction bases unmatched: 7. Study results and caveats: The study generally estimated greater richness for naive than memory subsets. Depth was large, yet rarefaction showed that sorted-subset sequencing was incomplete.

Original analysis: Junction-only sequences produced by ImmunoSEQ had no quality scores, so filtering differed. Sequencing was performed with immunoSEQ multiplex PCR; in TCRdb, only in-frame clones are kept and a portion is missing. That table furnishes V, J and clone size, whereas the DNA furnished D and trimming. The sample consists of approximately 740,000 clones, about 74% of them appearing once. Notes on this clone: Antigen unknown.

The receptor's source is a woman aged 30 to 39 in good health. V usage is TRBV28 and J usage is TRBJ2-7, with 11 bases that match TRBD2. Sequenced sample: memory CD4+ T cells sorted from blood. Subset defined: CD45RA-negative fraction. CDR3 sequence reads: CASSGGGLADYEQYF. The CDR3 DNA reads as TGTGCCAGCAGTGGTGGGGGACTAGCGGATTACGAGCAGTACTTC.